This T cell receptor (beta chain) came from a study of shared clonotypes between healthy human individuals. The CDR3 runs to 17 residues. Germline CDR1 and CDR2: SEHNR and FQNEAQ (reference sequence). Trimming pared 5 bases from V and 1 base from J, leaving 18 bases between. The repertoire was sequenced with immunoSEQ multiplex PCR; TCRdb's copy has only in-frame clones and lacks some. The data show roughly 450,000 clones, approximately 79% seen once. The receptor comes from a woman aged 40 to 49 in good health. Some clones in this sample may be carry-over from other donors' samples. This chain links TRBV7-9 with TRBJ2-4; possibly TRBD1 or TRBD2 for D (5 bases each). The specimen sequenced was PBMCs. CDR3 sequence: CASSLPTGGMAKNIQYF. Written as DNA, the CDR3 is TGTGCCAGCAGCCTCCCCACAGGAGGAATGGCCAAAAACATTCAGTACTTC. The whole variable domain, remainder taken from reference TRBV7-9 and TRBJ2-4, is DTGVSQNPRHKITKRGQNVTFRCDPISEHNRLYWYRQTLGQGPEFLTYFQNEAQLEKSRLLSDRFSAERPKGSFSTLEIQRTEQGDSAMYLCASSLPTGGMAKNIQYFGAGTRLSVL.